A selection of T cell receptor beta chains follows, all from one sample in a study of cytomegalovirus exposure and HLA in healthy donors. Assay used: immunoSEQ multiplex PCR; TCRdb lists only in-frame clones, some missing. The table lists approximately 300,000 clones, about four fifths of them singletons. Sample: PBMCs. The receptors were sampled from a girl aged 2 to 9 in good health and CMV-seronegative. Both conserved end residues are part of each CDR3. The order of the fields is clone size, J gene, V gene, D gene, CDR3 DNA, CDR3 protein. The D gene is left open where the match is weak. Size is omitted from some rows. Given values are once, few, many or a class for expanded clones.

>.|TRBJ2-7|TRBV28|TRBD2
TGTGCCAGCAGTAAGCCCGGGACTAGAAACTACGAGCAGTACTTC
CASSKPGTRNYEQYF
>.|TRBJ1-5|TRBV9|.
TGTGCCAGCAGCGTGTCGGGGGGATTAAATCAGCCCCAGCATTTT
CASSVSGGLNQPQHF
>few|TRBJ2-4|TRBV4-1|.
TGCGCCAGCAGCCAAGTCGCGGGGGCCAAAAACATTCAGTACTTC
CASSQVAGAKNIQYF
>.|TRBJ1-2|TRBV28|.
TGTGCCAGCAGTCCCCGGGGGGGCGGGGCCGATTCGGCCTTC
CASSPRGGGADSAF
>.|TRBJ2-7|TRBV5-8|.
TGTGCCAGCAGCTTGCGGTGGCTCGGCTCCCAGGACGAGCAGTACTTC
CASSLRWLGSQDEQYF
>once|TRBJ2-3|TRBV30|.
TGTGCCTGTTCTGAGGAGGTCATCACAGATACGCAGTATTTT
CACSEEVITDTQYF
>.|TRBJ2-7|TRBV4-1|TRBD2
TGCGCCAGCAGCCAGAACGCGGGGGGACTTTACGAGCAGTACTTC
CASSQNAGGLYEQYF
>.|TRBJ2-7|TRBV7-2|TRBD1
TGTGCCAGCAGCCGAACCGACAGGGTGGCGTCCTACGAGCAGTACTTC
CASSRTDRVASYEQYF
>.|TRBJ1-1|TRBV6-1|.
TGTGCCAGCAGTGAACCCTACGTGAGGGCTTTCTTT
CASSEPYVRAFF
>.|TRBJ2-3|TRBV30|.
TGTGCCTGGAGTGTGGCTCTTAAGCGGAGCACAGATACGCAGTATTTT
CAWSVALKRSTDTQYF
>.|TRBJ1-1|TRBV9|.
TGTGCCAGCAGCGTAGGGGGGGGGCGCACTGAAGCTTTCTTT
CASSVGGGRTEAFF
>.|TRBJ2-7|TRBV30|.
TGTGCCTGGAGGGGAGGTGTCCACGAGCAGTACTTC
CAWRGGVHEQYF